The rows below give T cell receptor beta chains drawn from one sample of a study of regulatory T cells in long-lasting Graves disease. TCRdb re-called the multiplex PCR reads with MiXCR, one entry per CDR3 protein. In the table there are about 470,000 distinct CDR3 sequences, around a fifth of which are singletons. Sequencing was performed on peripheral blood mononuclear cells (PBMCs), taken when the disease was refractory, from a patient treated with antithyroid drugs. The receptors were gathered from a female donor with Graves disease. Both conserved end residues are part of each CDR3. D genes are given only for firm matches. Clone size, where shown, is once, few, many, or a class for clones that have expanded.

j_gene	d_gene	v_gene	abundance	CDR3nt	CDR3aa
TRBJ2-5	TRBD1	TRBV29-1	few	TGCAGCGTTAAAGGACAGGGGTGGGAGACCCAGTACTTC	CSVKGQGWETQYF
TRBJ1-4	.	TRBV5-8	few	TGTGCCAGCAGCTTTTGGACTGCAACTAATGAAAAACTGTTTTTT	CASSFWTATNEKLFF
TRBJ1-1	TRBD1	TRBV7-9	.	TGTGCCAGCAGCTGGGGGACAGGATACGGAGGGAACACTGAAGCTTTCTTT	CASSWGTGYGGNTEAFF
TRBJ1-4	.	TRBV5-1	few	TGCGCCAGCAGTTTCGACGGATCAGAGGGAAAACTGTTTTTT	CASSFDGSEGKLFF
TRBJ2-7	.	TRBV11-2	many	TGTGCCAGCAGCTTAGATGGCGGGGTTGAGCAGTACTTC	CASSLDGGVEQYF
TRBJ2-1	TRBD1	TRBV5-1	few	TGCGCCAGCAGCTCTGGACAGGGCGCCTACAATGAGCAGTTCTTC	CASSSGQGAYNEQFF
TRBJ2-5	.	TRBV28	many	TGTGCCAGCAGTTTGGTAGTCCCATCGGAGACCCAGTACTTC	CASSLVVPSETQYF
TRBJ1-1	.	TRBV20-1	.	TGCAGTGCTAGAGGAGACAACACTGAAGCTTTCTTT	CSARGDNTEAFF
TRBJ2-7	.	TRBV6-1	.	TGTGCCAGCAGTACCGACGTCGGATCCTACGAGCAGTACTTC	CASSTDVGSYEQYF
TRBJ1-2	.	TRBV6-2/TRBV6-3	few	TGTGCCGGCAGTTACTCCAGGGGATACTATGGCTACACCTTC	CAGSYSRGYYGYTF
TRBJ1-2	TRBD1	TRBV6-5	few	TGTGCCAGCAGTTCCCCGGACAGGGGTCATGGCTACACCTTC	CASSSPDRGHGYTF
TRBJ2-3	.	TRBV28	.	TGTGCCAGCAGTTTACAGCAACCAGATACGCAGTATTTT	CASSLQQPDTQYF
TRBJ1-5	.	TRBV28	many	TGTGCCAGCAAAGGGGATATGTCACCCGACAATCAGCCCCAGCATTTT	CASKGDMSPDNQPQHF
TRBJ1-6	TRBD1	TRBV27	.	TGTGCCAGCAGCCGAGTCGCGACAGGGGTTCATTCACCCCTCCACTTT	CASSRVATGVHSPLHF
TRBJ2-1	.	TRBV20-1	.	TGCAGTGCTCTCGGCCGGGGAGAGGGGTTACTCAATGAGCAGTTCTTC	CSALGRGEGLLNEQFF
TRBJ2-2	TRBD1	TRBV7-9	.	TGTGCCAGCAGCCCCCCCGGACAGGTCGGGGAGCTGTTTTTT	CASSPPGQVGELFF
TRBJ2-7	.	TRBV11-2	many	TGTGCCAGCAGCTCCGACAGGTACGAGCAGTACTTC	CASSSDRYEQYF
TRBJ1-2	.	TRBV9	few	TGTGCCAGCAGCGTAGCCCCTAACTATGGCTACACCTTC	CASSVAPNYGYTF
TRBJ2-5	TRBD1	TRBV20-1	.	TGCAGTGCTAAAACAGGGGGCCTAGAGACCCAGTACTTC	CSAKTGGLETQYF
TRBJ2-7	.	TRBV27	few	TGTGCCAGCAGTTACTTAAGCGATTACGAGCAGTACTTC	CASSYLSDYEQYF
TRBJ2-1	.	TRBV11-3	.	TGTGCCAGCAGCTTAGGGCCCGCACTTGGAGGGAATGAGCAGTTCTTC	CASSLGPALGGNEQFF
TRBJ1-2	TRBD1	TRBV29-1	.	TGCAGCGTCGAAACAGGGGCCTGGGTCTATGGCTACACCTTC	CSVETGAWVYGYTF
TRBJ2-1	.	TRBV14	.	TGTGCCAGCAGCCAAGATTGGACAAATAATGAGCAGTTCTTC	CASSQDWTNNEQFF
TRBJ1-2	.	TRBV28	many	TGTGCCAGCAGTATCTCACTTGGTTATGGCTACACCTTC	CASSISLGYGYTF
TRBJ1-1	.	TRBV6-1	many	TGTGCCAGCAGTGAAATAGGGGGTAGCACTGAAGCTTTCTTT	CASSEIGGSTEAFF
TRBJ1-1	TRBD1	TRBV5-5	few	TGTGCCACCACGGGACAGACCACGTTGAACACTGAAGCTTTCTTT	CATTGQTTLNTEAFF
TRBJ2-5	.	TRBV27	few	TGTGCCAGCAGTTTAGGGGGTGGGCCCCAGTACTTC	CASSLGGGPQYF
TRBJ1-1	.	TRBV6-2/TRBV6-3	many	TGTGCCAGCAGTTACTCGAGCCGGGGGACTTCGAACACTGAAGCTTTCTTT	CASSYSSRGTSNTEAFF